These 22 T cell receptor beta chains originate from one sample sequenced in a study of cytomegalovirus exposure and HLA in healthy donors. Primers: 60 Vbeta forward and 13 Jbeta reverse. The method was immunoSEQ multiplex PCR; TCRdb's version includes in-frame clones alone and lacks a portion of them. The sample has about 180,000 clones, around 75% seen once. The material sequenced was PBMCs. The receptor set was obtained from a male donor in good health and CMV-seronegative.

The genes are TRBV7-2 and TRBJ2-1, with D tentatively TRBD2 (5 bases). Per the germline V gene, CDR1 is SGHTA and CDR2 is FQGNSA. The CDR3 totals 14 residues. V lost 5 bases to trimming and J lost 10 bases, with 18 bases between them. The CDR3 DNA is TGTGCCAGCAGCCCTAGTCGGGATCTTAGGGAGCAGTTCTTC. As protein: CASSPSRDLREQFF.

V usage is TRBV7-9 and J usage is TRBJ2-3; 8 nucleotides align to TRBD2. From germline, CDR1 is SEHNR and CDR2 FQNEAQ (reference sequence). With 6 bases clipped from V and 3 bases from J, the junction kept 5 bases outside the gene matches. The CDR3 is 14 residues long. In DNA, the CDR3 is TGTGCCAGCAGTAGAATAGCGGGGACAGATACGCAGTATTTT. As protein: CASSRIAGTDTQYF.

V is TRBV11-2 and J is TRBJ1-5; 7 bases line up with TRBD1. The CDR3 loop spans 16 amino acids. The germline V gene encodes CDR1 SGHAT and CDR2 FQNNGV. With V trimmed by 1 base and J by 4 bases, 7 bases remained unmatched. The CDR3 is CASSLGRDSLNQPQHF. The CDR3 bases are TGTGCCAGCAGCTTAGGCCGGGACAGCCTAAATCAGCCCCAGCATTTT.

A few counts support this clone. The chain couples TRBV28 to TRBJ1-2; perhaps TRBD1 as D (5 bases). V lost 10 bases and J 5 bases, leaving 8 bases between the germline ends. Germline V gene lookup returns CDR1 MDHEN and CDR2 SYDVKM. The length of the CDR3 is 10 residues. This chain's CDR3 is CATKGYGYTF. CDR3 nucleotide sequence: TGTGCCACAAAGGGGTATGGCTACACCTTC.

The chain uses TRBV6-5 and TRBJ2-3; possible D gene TRBD2, 7 bases. Trimming pared 2 bases from V and 2 bases from J, leaving 11 bases between. In germline, CDR1 is MNHEY, CDR2 SVGAGI. This CDR3 has 15 amino acids. The chain's CDR3 is CASSYGGAHTDTQYF. CDR3 nucleotide sequence: TGTGCCAGCAGTTACGGGGGGGCCCACACAGATACGCAGTATTTT.

V gene TRBV7-5 combines with J gene TRBJ1-5; the table calls TRBD1, which could not be checked here. TRBV7-5 corresponds to a pseudogene. This CDR3 is built from 15 residues. The CDR3 region has the DNA TGTGCCAGAAGCTTACGGGCAGGGCATAATCAGCCCCAGCATTTT. Translating gives CARSLRAGHNQPQHF.

The gene calls are TRBV19 and TRBJ2-6; TRBD2 agrees at 12 bases. The V and J ends lost 6 bases and 5 bases, in that order; junction bases with no gene match: 5. Germline lookup yields CDR1 LNHDA and CDR2 SQIVND (reference sequence). The CDR3 runs 16 residues. The chain's CDR3 is CASRTSGSTRANVLTF. Written as DNA, the CDR3 is TGTGCCAGTAGGACTAGCGGGAGTACTAGGGCCAACGTCCTGACTTTC. The entire variable domain, with the rest obtained from reference TRBV19 and TRBJ2-6, is as follows: DGGITQSPKYLFRKEGQNVTLSCEQNLNHDAMYWYRQDPGQGLRLIYYSQIVNDFQKGDIAEGYSVSREKKESFPLTVTSAQKNPTAFYLCASRTSGSTRANVLTFGAGSRLTVL.

The chain carries TRBV29-1 and TRBJ2-5; 10 nucleotides align to TRBD1. The assigned J gene may be wrong: the sequence end matches TRBJ2-7 better. CDR3 size: 14 residues. Germline V gene data show CDR1 as SQVTM and CDR2 as ANQGSEA. DNA for the CDR3: TGCAGCGTTGGAAGGGGGACAGGGGTTGGCGAGCAGTACTTC. It encodes CSVGRGTGVGEQYF.

In this sample, this clone turned up a few times. The chain has TRBV7-2 and TRBJ1-2, with 9 bases lining up with TRBD1. This CDR3 region has 14 residues. From germline, CDR1 is SGHTA and CDR2 FQGNSA. With 2 bases clipped from V and 3 bases from J, the junction kept 1 base outside the gene matches. As DNA, the CDR3 is TGTGCCAGCAGCTTAAGGGACAGGGACTATGGCTACACCTTC. Protein: CASSLRDRDYGYTF.

The V gene is TRBV29-1, the J gene TRBJ1-2; D not resolved. The CDR3 runs 15 residues. Between the trimmed V and J ends, which lost 1 base and 0 bases, there was a span of 12 bases. The germline V gene has CDR1 SQVTM and CDR2 ANQGSEA. The CDR3 sequence: CSVEGGGSPNYGYTF. CDR3 nucleotides: TGCAGCGTTGAAGGCGGTGGTTCTCCTAACTATGGCTACACCTTC.

This clone was observed a single time. The CDR3: CASGFRPRRGLILDTEAFF. The CDR3 nucleotides read TGTGCTAGTGGTTTTCGCCCCCGCAGGGGGCTAATATTGGACACTGAAGCTTTCTTT. The rearrangement joins TRBV12-5 to TRBJ1-1, with 8 positions matching TRBD1. The germline V gene has CDR1 LGHNT and CDR2 FRNRAP. The trim removed 3 bases at V and 3 bases at J, leaving 18 bases unmatched. The length of the CDR3 is 19 residues. The variable domain in full, completed from reference TRBV12-5 and TRBJ1-1, reads DARVTQTPRHKVTEMGQEVTMRCQPILGHNTVFWYRQTMMQGLELLAYFRNRAPLDDSGMPKDRFSAEMPDATLATLKIQPSEPRDSAVYFCASGFRPRRGLILDTEAFFGQGTRLTVV.

This clone was seen more than once but under ten times. The chain carries TRBV6-1 and TRBJ2-7, with TRBD2 matching 8 bases. The junction had 9 bases not matched to a gene; V was cut back by 7 bases and J by 1 base. CDR1 MNHNS and CDR2 SASEGT come from the germline V gene. The length of the CDR3 is 15 residues. The CDR3: CASTVWREVSYEQYF. The CDR3 coding sequence is TGTGCCAGCACCGTGTGGCGGGAGGTTTCCTACGAGCAGTACTTC.

The chain links TRBV28 to TRBJ1-2; perhaps TRBD1 as D (5 bases). This CDR3 has 12 amino acids. Germline-derived CDR1 and CDR2 are MDHEN and SYDVKM. The V end was cut by 10 bases, the J end by 7 bases, with 16 bases between. The CDR3 nucleotides read TGTGCCACCATCTCAGGGTTTGGTGGCTACACCTTC. Residues: CATISGFGGYTF.

The table lists this clone with a count of one. This sequence joins TRBV25-1 and TRBJ1-4; D uncertain. CDR3 length: 13 residues. V dropped 4 bases and J dropped 7 bases, with 10 bases sitting between them. Germline V gene data show CDR1 as MGHDK and CDR2 as SYGVNS. The CDR3 nucleotides read TGTGCCAGCAGTGTCTTGGGAGGTGAAAAACTGTTTTTT. Residues: CASSVLGGEKLFF.

The genes are TRBV18 and TRBJ1-5, with TRBD1 matching over 11 bases. The V segment lost 3 bases and the J segment 2 bases; nucleotides outside the gene matches: 9. Germline V gene lookup returns CDR1 KGHSH and CDR2 LQKENI. CDR3 length: 18 residues. The DNA of the CDR3 is TGTGCCAGCTCACCTTGGGACAGGGGGGATAAGGGCAATCAGCCCCAGCATTTT. Residues: CASSPWDRGDKGNQPQHF.

V is TRBV14 and J is TRBJ2-3; 8 bases agree with TRBD2. There are 15 residues in the CDR3. In germline, CDR1 is SGHDN, CDR2 FVKESK. V was clipped by 2 bases and J by 6 bases; unmatched bases: 7. The CDR3 loop reads CASSQMGLEVDTQYF. CDR3 nucleotides: TGTGCCAGCAGCCAAATGGGACTAGAAGTCGATACGCAGTATTTT.

This clone was seen only a few times. CDR3 in DNA: TGTGCCAGCAGCTTAGGCCCGGCAGGGAATCAGCCCCAGCATTTT. Translation: CASSLGPAGNQPQHF. This chain joins TRBV13 and TRBJ1-5; tentatively, D is TRBD1 (5 bases). This CDR3 is built from 15 residues. Trimming pared 0 bases from V and 4 bases from J, leaving 10 bases between. Germline V CDR1 and CDR2: PRHDT, FYEKMQ (reference sequence).

The chain links TRBV15 to TRBJ2-5; D perhaps matches TRBD2 (5 bases). With 2 bases removed from V and 5 bases from J, the gap between germline ends came to 12 bases. Germline CDR1 and CDR2: LNHNV and YYDKDF (reference sequence). This CDR3 has 14 amino acids. This chain's CDR3 is CATSRTRVEETQYF. The CDR3 nucleotides read TGTGCCACCAGCAGAACTAGGGTGGAGGAGACCCAGTACTTC.

A few counts support this clone. This chain joins TRBV27 and TRBJ1-5, with 9 bases matching TRBD1. Trimming cost V 7 bases and J 2 bases; bases outside gene matches: 6. Germline loops: CDR1 MNHEY, CDR2 SMNVEV (reference sequence). The length of the CDR3 is 15 residues. The DNA for the CDR3 is TGTGCCAGCAACGACAGGGGGACGGGCAATCAGCCCCAGCATTTT. Translating gives CASNDRGTGNQPQHF.

The rearrangement links TRBV30 to TRBJ2-5; the D gene is possibly TRBD2 (6 bases). The CDR3 sequence is 14 residues long. CDR1 is GTSNPN and CDR2 is SVGIG in the germline V gene (reference sequence). Trimming shortened V by 0 bases and J by 5 bases, and 13 bases separated the two germline ends. The CDR3 is CAWSVSGGMETQYF. In DNA form, the CDR3 reads TGTGCCTGGAGTGTCTCCGGGGGAATGGAGACCCAGTACTTC.

The V gene is TRBV7-9, the J gene TRBJ2-1; 10 bases map to TRBD2. The CDR3 is 16 amino acids. The V gene's germline CDR1 is SEHNR and CDR2 FQNEAQ (reference sequence). V shed 4 bases and J 9 bases; nucleotides not matched to a gene: 12. CDR3 bases: TGTGCCAGCAGCTGGGTAGCGGGGGGTTCCAGGACTGAGCAGTTCTTC. It specifies CASSWVAGGSRTEQFF.

V and J are TRBV30 and TRBJ1-2; D is undetermined. V lost 5 bases and J 7 bases, leaving 8 bases between the germline ends. Germline V gene data show CDR1 as GTSNPN and CDR2 as SVGIG (reference sequence). The CDR3 spans 10 residues. CDR3 nucleotide sequence: TGTGCCTGGGGTTCGGGTGGCTACACCTTC. This encodes CAWGSGGYTF.